Given below is one T cell receptor beta chain in context. TCRdb's copy holds only in-frame clones and misses some; the assay was immunoSEQ multiplex PCR. The sample includes 55,000 to 80,000 clones, about 91% of them seen just once. Trimming removed 1 base from V and 0 bases from J, with 19 bases in between. The CDR3 length is 19 residues. Germline CDR1 reads SGHTA; CDR2 reads FQGTGA. This entry comes from a study of blood T cell repertoires in COVID-19. The sequence was obtained from a man older than 75 with acute or convalescent COVID-19. Sequencing input: peripheral blood. The chain is built from TRBV7-3 and TRBJ2-1; maybe TRBD2 (5 bases). Here the CDR3 reads CASSLILRQRMPSYNEQFF. The CDR3 DNA reads as TGTGCCAGCAGCTTAATCCTTCGTCAGCGGATGCCCTCCTACAATGAGCAGTTCTTC.